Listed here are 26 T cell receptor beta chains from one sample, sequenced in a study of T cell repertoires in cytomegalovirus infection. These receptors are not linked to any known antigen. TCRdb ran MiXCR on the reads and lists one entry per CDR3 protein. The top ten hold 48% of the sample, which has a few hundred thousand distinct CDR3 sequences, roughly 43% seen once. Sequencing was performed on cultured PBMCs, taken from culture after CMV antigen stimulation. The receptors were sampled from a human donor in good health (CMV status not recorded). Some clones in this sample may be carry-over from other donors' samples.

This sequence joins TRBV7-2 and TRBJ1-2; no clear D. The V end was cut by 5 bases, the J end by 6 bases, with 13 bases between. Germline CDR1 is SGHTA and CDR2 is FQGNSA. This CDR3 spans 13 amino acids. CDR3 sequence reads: CASSPRAGNGYTF. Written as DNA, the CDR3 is TGTGCCAGCAGCCCCCGTGCCGGGAATGGCTACACCTTC.

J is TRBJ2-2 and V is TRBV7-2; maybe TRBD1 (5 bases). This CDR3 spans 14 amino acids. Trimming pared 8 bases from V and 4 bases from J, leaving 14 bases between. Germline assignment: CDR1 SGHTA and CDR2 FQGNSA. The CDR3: CASGNQGTTGELFF. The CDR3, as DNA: TGTGCCAGCGGTAATCAGGGAACCACCGGGGAGCTGTTTTTT.

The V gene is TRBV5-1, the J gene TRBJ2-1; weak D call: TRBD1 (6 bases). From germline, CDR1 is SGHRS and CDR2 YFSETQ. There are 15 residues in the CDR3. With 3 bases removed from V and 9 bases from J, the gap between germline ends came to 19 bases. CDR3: CASSYDRSTISEQFF. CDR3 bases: TGCGCCAGCAGCTACGACAGGTCTACAATAAGTGAGCAGTTCTTC.

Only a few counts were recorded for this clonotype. CDR3 in DNA: TGTGCCAGCAGCGCCGGAGAGTGGATCTCCTATGGCTACACCTTC. It is translated as CASSAGEWISYGYTF. The rearrangement joins TRBV5-6 to TRBJ1-2; no firm D call. From germline, CDR1 is SGHDT and CDR2 YYEEEE. The CDR3 has 15 residues. Deletions cut 4 bases from V and 4 bases from J, with 17 bases between.

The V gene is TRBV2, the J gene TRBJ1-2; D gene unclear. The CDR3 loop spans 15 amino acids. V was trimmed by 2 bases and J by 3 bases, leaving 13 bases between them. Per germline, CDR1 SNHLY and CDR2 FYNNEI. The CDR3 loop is CASSELVGRYYGYTF. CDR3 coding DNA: TGTGCCAGCAGTGAATTGGTGGGAAGGTACTATGGCTACACCTTC.

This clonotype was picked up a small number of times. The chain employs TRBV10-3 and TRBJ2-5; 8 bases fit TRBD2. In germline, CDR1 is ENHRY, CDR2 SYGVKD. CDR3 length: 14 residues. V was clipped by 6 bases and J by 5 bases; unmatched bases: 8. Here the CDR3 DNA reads TGTGCCATCAGGTCCAGCGGGAGTACTGAGACCCAGTACTTC. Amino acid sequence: CAIRSSGSTETQYF.

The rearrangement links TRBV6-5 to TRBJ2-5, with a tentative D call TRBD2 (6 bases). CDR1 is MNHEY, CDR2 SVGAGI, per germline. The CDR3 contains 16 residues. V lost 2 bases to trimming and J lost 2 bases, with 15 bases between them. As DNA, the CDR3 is TGTGCCAGCAGTTACGGAGGGCCGACCCTGCAAGAGACCCAGTACTTC. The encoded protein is CASSYGGPTLQETQYF.

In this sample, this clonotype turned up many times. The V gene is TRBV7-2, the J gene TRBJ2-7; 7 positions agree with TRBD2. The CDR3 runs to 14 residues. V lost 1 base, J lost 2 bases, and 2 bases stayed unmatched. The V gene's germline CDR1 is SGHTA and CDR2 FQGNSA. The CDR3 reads CASSLGGSPYEQYF. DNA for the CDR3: TGTGCCAGCAGCTTAGGCGGGAGTCCCTACGAGCAGTACTTC.

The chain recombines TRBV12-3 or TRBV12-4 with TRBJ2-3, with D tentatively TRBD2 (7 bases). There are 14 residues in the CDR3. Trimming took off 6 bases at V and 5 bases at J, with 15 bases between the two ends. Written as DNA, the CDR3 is TGTGCCAGCAGGCCTGGGGGGGGCGGAGATACGCAGTATTTT. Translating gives CASRPGGGGDTQYF.

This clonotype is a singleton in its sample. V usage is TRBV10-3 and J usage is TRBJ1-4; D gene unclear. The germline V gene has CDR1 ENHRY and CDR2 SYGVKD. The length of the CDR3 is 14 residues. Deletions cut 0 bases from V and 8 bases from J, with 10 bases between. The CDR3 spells CAISESMVGEKLFF. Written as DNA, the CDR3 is TGTGCCATCAGTGAGTCAATGGTCGGAGAAAAACTGTTTTTT.

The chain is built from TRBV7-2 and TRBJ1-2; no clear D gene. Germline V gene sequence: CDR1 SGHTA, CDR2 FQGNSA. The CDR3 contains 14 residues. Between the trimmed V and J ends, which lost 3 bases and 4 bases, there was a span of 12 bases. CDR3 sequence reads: CASSFFGEAYGYTF. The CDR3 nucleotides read TGTGCCAGCAGCTTTTTTGGGGAAGCCTATGGCTACACCTTC.

Here the CDR3 reads CASLGRHTDQPQHF. For the CDR3, the DNA is TGTGCCAGCCTTGGGCGACATACGGATCAGCCCCAGCATTTT. The chain links TRBV19 to TRBJ1-5; no clear D gene. Germline V gene lookup returns CDR1 LNHDA and CDR2 SQIVND (reference sequence). This CDR3 spans 14 amino acids. Trimming took 9 bases from V and 5 from J, leaving 17 bases between them.

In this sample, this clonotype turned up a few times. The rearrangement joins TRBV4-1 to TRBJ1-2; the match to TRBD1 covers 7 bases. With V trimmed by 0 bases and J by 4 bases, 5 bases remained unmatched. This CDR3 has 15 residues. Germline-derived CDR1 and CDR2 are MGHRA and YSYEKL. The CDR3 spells CASSQDETGPYGYTF. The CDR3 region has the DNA TGCGCCAGCAGCCAAGATGAGACAGGGCCCTATGGCTACACCTTC.

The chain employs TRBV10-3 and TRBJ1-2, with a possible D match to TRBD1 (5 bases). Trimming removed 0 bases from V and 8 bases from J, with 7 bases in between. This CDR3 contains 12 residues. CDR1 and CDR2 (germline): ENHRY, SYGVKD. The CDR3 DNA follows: TGTGCCATCAGTGAGTCGAGGGGAGGCTACACCTTC. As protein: CAISESRGGYTF.

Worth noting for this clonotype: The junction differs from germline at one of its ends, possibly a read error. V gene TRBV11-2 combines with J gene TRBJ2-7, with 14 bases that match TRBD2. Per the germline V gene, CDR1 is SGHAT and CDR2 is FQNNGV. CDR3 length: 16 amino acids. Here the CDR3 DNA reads TGTGCCAGCAGCAAGACTAGCGGGAGGGCCGCCCACGAGCAGAACTTC. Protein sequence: CASSKTSGRAAHEQNF.

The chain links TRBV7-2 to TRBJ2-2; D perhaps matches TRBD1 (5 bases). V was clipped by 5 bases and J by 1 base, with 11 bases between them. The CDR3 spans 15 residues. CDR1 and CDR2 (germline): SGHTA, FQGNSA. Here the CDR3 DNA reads TGTGCCAGCAGCCGTGACAGTATGAACACCGGGGAGCTGTTTTTT. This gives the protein CASSRDSMNTGELFF.

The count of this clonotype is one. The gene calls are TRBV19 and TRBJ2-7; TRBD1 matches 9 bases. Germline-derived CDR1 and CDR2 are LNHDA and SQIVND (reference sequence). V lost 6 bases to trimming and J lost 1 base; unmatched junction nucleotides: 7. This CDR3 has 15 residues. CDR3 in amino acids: CASSKGQGGSYEQYF. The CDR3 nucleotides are TGTGCCAGTAGCAAGGGACAGGGAGGGTCCTACGAGCAGTACTTC. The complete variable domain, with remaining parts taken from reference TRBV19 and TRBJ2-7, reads DGGITQSPKYLFRKEGQNVTLSCEQNLNHDAMYWYRQDPGQGLRLIYYSQIVNDFQKGDIAEGYSVSREKKESFPLTVTSAQKNPTAFYLCASSKGQGGSYEQYFGPGTRLTVT.

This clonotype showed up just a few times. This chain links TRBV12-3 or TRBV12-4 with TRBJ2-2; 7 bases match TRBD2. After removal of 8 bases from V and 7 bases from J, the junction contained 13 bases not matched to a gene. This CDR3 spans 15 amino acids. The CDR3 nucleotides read TGTGCCAGCTCGCCCGGACTAGGAGCCTACGGGGAGCTGTTTTTT. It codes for CASSPGLGAYGELFF.

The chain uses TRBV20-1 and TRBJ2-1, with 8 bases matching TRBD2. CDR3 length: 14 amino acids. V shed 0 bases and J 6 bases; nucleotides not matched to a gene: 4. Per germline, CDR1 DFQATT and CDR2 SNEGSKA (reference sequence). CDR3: CSARDGGGLNEQFF. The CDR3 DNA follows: TGCAGTGCTAGAGATGGCGGGGGGCTCAATGAGCAGTTCTTC.

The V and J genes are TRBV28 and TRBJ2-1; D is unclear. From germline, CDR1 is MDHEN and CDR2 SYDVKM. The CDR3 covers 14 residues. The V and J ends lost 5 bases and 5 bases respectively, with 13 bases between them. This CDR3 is CASSGVGSHNEQFF. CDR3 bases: TGTGCCAGCAGTGGGGTAGGGTCACACAATGAGCAGTTCTTC. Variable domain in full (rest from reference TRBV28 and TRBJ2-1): DVKVTQSSRYLVKRTGEKVFLECVQDMDHENMFWYRQDPGLGLRLIYFSYDVKMKEKGDIPEGYSVSREKKERFSLILESASTNQTSMYLCASSGVGSHNEQFFGPGTRLTVL.

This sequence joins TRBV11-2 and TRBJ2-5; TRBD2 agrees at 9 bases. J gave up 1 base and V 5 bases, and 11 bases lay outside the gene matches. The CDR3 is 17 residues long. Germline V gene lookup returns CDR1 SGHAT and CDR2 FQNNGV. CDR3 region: CASSRRGAGGPQETQYF. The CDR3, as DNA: TGTGCCAGCAGCCGAAGGGGAGCGGGGGGTCCCCAAGAGACCCAGTACTTC.

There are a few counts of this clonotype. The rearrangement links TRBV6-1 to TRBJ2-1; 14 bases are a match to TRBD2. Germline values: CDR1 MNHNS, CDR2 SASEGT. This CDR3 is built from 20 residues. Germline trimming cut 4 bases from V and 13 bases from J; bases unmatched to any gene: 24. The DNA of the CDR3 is TGTGCCAGCAGTGTTTCATCCGGACTAGCGGGGGGTAATGTCTTTTTGGTACAGTTCTTC. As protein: CASSVSSGLAGGNVFLVQFF.

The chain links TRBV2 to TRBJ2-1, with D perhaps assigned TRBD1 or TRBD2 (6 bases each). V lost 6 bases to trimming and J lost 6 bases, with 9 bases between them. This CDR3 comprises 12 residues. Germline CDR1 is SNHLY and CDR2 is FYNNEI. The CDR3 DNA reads TGTGCCAGCAGGGGGGGCTTCAATGAGCAGTTCTTC. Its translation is CASRGGFNEQFF.

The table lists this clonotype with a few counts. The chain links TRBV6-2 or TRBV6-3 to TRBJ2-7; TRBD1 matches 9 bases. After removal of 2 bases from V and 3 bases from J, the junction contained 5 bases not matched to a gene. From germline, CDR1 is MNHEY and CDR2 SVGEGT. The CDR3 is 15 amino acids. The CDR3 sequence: CASSYGGTGSYEQYF. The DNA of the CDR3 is TGTGCCAGCAGTTACGGCGGGACAGGGAGCTACGAGCAGTACTTC.

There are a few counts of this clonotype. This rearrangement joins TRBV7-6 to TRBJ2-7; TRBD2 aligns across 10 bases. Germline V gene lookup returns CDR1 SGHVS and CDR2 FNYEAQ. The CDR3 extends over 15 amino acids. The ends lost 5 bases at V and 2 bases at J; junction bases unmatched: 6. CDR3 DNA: TGTGCCAGCAGCACCAGGACTAGCGGAGCCTACGAGCAGTACTTC. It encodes CASSTRTSGAYEQYF.

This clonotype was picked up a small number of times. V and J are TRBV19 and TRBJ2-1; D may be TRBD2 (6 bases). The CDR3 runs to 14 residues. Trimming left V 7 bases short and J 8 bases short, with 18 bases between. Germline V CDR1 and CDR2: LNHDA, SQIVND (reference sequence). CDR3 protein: CASTRRAGDDEQFF. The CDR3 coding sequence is TGTGCCAGTACAAGGAGGGCCGGCGACGATGAGCAGTTCTTC.